The T cell receptor beta chain under discussion was sequenced for a study of T cells in Graves' hyperthyroidism and ophthalmopathy. Study details: Peripheral blood was drawn at first diagnosis, prior to all treatment.

It was uncontrolled infection, other autoimmune disease, pregnancy or lactation that excluded patients. The CDR3 regions of TCR beta were amplified from RNA transcripts. TCR CDR3 regions were first amplified by RT-PCR with HTBI primers. TCRdb recomputed calls from the multiplex PCR reads with MiXCR, one row per CDR3 protein. In the table there are roughly 360,000 distinct CDR3 sequences, approximately 15% of which are singletons. This clonotype was recorded at least ten times. Its matching antigen is unknown. At one of its ends the junction is not consistent with the germline gene, which may arise from a read error. General study points: Expanded thyroid clonotypes (above 0.001) were mostly also found in blood.

CDR1 GTSNPN and CDR2 SVGIG come from the germline V gene (reference sequence). The CDR3 covers 12 residues. This TCR was recovered from a man younger than 45 with Graves' hyperthyroidism that later progressed to Graves' ophthalmopathy. Sequencing input: blood. The V call is TRBV30, the J call TRBJ2-3; 7 bases match TRBD1. In DNA form, the CDR3 reads TGTGCCTCCGGGACAGTCACAGGTACGCAGTATTTT. Protein sequence: CASGTVTGTQYF.